This TCR beta chain was captured by sequencing in a study of cytomegalovirus exposure and HLA in healthy donors. Study-level background: Genotyping of more than 300 donors showed that over 80% belonged to the Caucasian-associated ancestry cluster.

Primers included in the PCR were 60 Vbeta and 13 Jbeta primers. Sequencing used immunoSEQ multiplex PCR; TCRdb keeps in-frame clones, though not all of them. Of some 70,000 clones listed, less than 80% are singletons. Germline-derived CDR1 and CDR2 are SEHNR and FQNEAQ (reference sequence). The CDR3 length is 15 residues. Note on this clone: No antigen is known for it. Sequence at one end of the junction differs from germline and may be a read error.

The donors were healthy bone marrow donors. Study-wide findings and caveats: CMV serostatus stood as the only immune exposure information on hand. In an earlier analysis, productive rearrangement rates for most beta V segments clustered near 87% or 30%.

The V gene is TRBV7-9, the J gene TRBJ1-3; possible D gene TRBD1, 6 bases. The origin of this receptor is a woman in her 50s in good health and CMV-seronegative. The sample was PBMCs. The CDR3 loop is CSSSLQGSLGNTIYF. CDR3 in DNA: TGTTCCAGCAGCCTACAGGGTTCTCTTGGAAACACCATATATTTT.